What follows are 7 T cell receptor beta chains derived from one specimen sequenced in a study of blood T cell repertoires in COVID-19. Only in-frame clones appear in the TCRdb table, and some are missing; sequencing was by immunoSEQ multiplex PCR. The table records 150,000 to 200,000 clones, over 75% of them present only once. Sequences were obtained from PBMCs or T cells enriched from blood (not recorded which). The receptors here all came from a woman aged 45-65 years who had recovered from COVID-19.

This chain joins TRBV5-4 and TRBJ2-1, with 10 bases that match TRBD2. This CDR3 has 16 amino acids. After removal of 0 bases from V and 7 bases from J, the junction contained 7 bases not matched to a gene. Germline V gene lookup returns CDR1 SGHNT and CDR2 YYREEE (reference sequence). CDR3 nucleotides: TGTGCCAGCAGCTTGGCCAGCGGGAGGGCAGGAAATGAGCAGTTCTTC. This translates into CASSLASGRAGNEQFF. Drawing the rest from reference TRBV5-4 and TRBJ2-1, the complete variable domain is ETGVTQSPTHLIKTRGQQVTLRCSSQSGHNTVSWYQQALGQGPQFIFQYYREEENGRGNFPPRFSGLQFPNYSSELNVNALELDDSALYLCASSLASGRAGNEQFFGPGTRLTVL.

The chain couples TRBV24-1 to TRBJ2-7; D not certain. Germline CDR1 and CDR2: KGHDR and SFDVKD. The CDR3 length is 16 residues. Trimming cost V 3 bases and J 0 bases, with 14 bases left between them. CDR3 loop: CATSDPHGSRSYEQYF. In DNA form, the CDR3 reads TGTGCCACCAGTGATCCCCACGGGTCCCGCTCCTACGAGCAGTACTTC.

The V call is TRBV7-6, the J call TRBJ2-7; TRBD2 matches at 9 bases. This CDR3 has 16 amino acids. The germline V gene has CDR1 SGHVS and CDR2 FNYEAQ. The V and J ends lost 1 base and 3 bases, in that order; junction bases with no gene match: 7. The chain's CDR3 is CASSLDSGSAVYEQYF. The CDR3 coding sequence is TGTGCCAGCAGCTTAGATAGCGGGAGCGCCGTCTACGAGCAGTACTTC.

The chain couples TRBV4-1 to TRBJ2-7, with D possibly being TRBD2 (6 bases). V lost 0 bases and J 5 bases, leaving 14 bases between the germline ends. The CDR3 loop spans 15 amino acids. Per the germline V gene, CDR1 is MGHRA and CDR2 is YSYEKL. The CDR3 coding sequence is TGCGCCAGCAGCCAAGATCGTGCCGGGAGCGACGAGCAGTACTTC. Translating it yields CASSQDRAGSDEQYF.

The chain couples TRBV11-2 to TRBJ1-2; D is perhaps TRBD1 (5 bases). In germline, CDR1 is SGHAT, CDR2 FQNNGV. CDR3 length: 17 residues. V was cut by 2 bases and J by 2 bases, with 18 bases left in between. The CDR3 protein is CASSLIGGVGRNYGYTF. As DNA, the CDR3 is TGTGCCAGCAGCTTAATTGGTGGGGTGGGGCGGAACTATGGCTACACCTTC.

The J gene is TRBJ1-2, the V gene TRBV29-1, with a possible D match to TRBD1 (6 bases). Per the germline V gene, CDR1 is SQVTM and CDR2 is ANQGSEA. Trimming cost V 6 bases and J 5 bases, with 10 bases left between them. This CDR3 contains 11 residues. This chain's CDR3 is CSVGQQYGYTF. The DNA for the CDR3 is TGCAGCGTCGGACAGCAATATGGCTACACCTTC.

The chain has TRBV18 and TRBJ2-7; 8 nucleotides line up with TRBD1. Germline CDR1 is KGHSH and CDR2 is LQKENI. V shed 2 bases and J 7 bases; nucleotides not matched to a gene: 4. This CDR3 comprises 13 residues. The CDR3 is CASSPTGGREQYF. CDR3 nucleotides: TGTGCCAGCTCACCAACAGGGGGAAGGGAGCAGTACTTC.